This T cell receptor beta chain was retrieved from a study of beta chain features in type 1 diabetes listed by TCRdb under 2018. Context from the whole study: Mean age, gender distribution, total cell number and subset yield did not differ between patients and healthy donors. A total of about 110,000,000 sorted cells were examined across all samples, and a strong correlation was observed between cell number per subset and RNA yield. In the study, TCRB repertoires of sorted circulating CD4+ T cell subsets from recently diagnosed type 1 diabetes patients were compared with those of matched healthy donors. Naive and central memory subsets were obtained from all 30 or so donors, but regulatory and stem cell-like memory subsets were isolated from only 8 patients and about eight healthy donors.

As concerns this clone: Its antigen has not been determined. No base-level quality is on record; no much larger clone is a single base apart.

For CDR1 and CDR2, the germline V gene lists MNHEY and SVGAGI. The CDR3 holds 13 amino acids from the cysteine to the phenylalanine. Only CDR3 DNA is held: 39 bases, read in frame from base 1. V ends up 6 bases short and J 5 bases short, with an unmatched junction base count of 5. The entire amount of isolated RNA was reverse transcribed using the High Capacity cDNA Reverse Transcription Kit, so the sequenced TCRB transcripts were expressed ones. Deep immunoSEQ sequencing was performed on naive, central memory and regulatory T cell samples, with an average of roughly 3.3 million total reads per sample. Sorted cells were lysed in RLT buffer, and RNA was extracted using DNase-treated RNeasy Micro or Mini kits according to cell number. To prevent cross-contamination, each cell subset was processed individually, whereas patient and healthy donor samples were processed jointly. Using the immunoSEQ multiplex PCR, TCRB sequences were amplified from cDNA into 87-bp fragments spanning the CDR3 region. Sequencing of the amplicons was done on the Illumina HiSeq platform. The original pipeline was this. Synthetic template baselines were used to correct PCR bias computationally, reads within Hamming distance 2 were collapsed, and singletons that could not be merged were discarded. Reads were aligned against IMGT to assign V, D and J genes, CDR3 length and insertions or deletions at six rearrangement sites. Clonotype counts were normalized to sorted cell number within each subset before computing true diversity and Gini coefficients with the tcR R package. The overlap coefficient, calculated on TCRB nucleotide sequences, was used to quantify repertoire sharing. Out-of-frame TCRB sequences from naive cells were analyzed as a proxy for the pre-selection repertoire. Sourced from immuneACCESS, this table was stored by TCRdb with only in-frame sequences that have V and J called. A share of the clones is absent; for the studies checked, an unresolved V gene accounts for under half, and the remainder has no known explanation. D and trimming come from the DNA, and the V and J calls and clone size come from that table. The sample has 500,000 to 850,000 clones on record, over 11% of them singletons. The ten largest clonotypes hold roughly 0.04% of the sample.

A single peripheral blood draw of 90 to 150 mL on average was collected from each donor into heparinised tubes. Naive, central memory, regulatory and stem cell-like memory CD4+ T cells were sorted on a BD FACSAria II using a panel including CD45RO, CCR7, CD25, CD127, CD95 and CD27. Every sorted population had a purity above 95%. PBMCs were isolated right away by Lymphoprep density gradient centrifugation and were stained directly, without culture. So that batch effects would be minimized, each experiment stained and sorted samples in pairs, pairing one healthy donor with one patient. The investigation overall reported the following: Because cDNA was sequenced instead of genomic DNA, activated cells with high expression could be over-represented, although the groups did not differ in activation or CD3 levels. PCR might favor shorter templates, but patient and control samples were amplified and corrected together, so any skew would affect both groups equally. In all four CD4+ subsets, TCRB CDR3 length was moderately but significantly shorter in type 1 diabetes patients. Naive, central memory and regulatory TCRB repertoires appeared more similar among patients than among healthy donors. HLA sub-analyses involved small numbers of individuals, so any influence of HLA type on TCRB rearrangement remained unresolved. Fewer insertions and more nucleotide deletions at VDJ recombination sites were observed in patients with type 1 diabetes, implying thymic rearrangement abnormalities.

The specimen was naive CD4+ T cells from blood. The cell subset or site label corresponds to: true naive CD4+ T cells. Recombination joined TRBV6-5 with TRBJ1-1, and 8 junctional nucleotides match TRBD1. This clonotype was sampled from a man in his late teens or twenties with type 1 diabetes. The bases are TGTGCCAGCAGCTGGGGGGACAGGACTGAAGCTTTCTTT. The translation is CASSWGDRTEAFF.